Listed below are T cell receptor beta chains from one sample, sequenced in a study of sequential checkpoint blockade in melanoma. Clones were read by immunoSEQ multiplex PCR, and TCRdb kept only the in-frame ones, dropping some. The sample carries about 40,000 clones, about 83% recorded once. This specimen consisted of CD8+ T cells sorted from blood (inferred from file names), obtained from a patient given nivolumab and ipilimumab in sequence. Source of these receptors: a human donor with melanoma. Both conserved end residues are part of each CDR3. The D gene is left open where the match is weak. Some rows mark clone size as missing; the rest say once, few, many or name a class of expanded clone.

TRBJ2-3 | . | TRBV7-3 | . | CASSLSLEADTQYF | TGTGCCAGCAGCTTATCCCTCGAGGCAGATACGCAGTATTTT
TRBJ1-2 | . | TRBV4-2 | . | CASRGGGGYTF | TGTGCCAGCAGAGGGGGGGGCGGCTACACCTTC
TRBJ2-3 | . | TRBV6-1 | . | CASSDQAGGADTQYF | TGTGCCAGCAGTGACCAAGCGGGTGGGGCGGATACGCAGTATTTT
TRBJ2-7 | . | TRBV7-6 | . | CASRPTETSYEQYF | TGTGCCAGCAGGCCGACGGAGACTTCCTACGAGCAGTACTTC
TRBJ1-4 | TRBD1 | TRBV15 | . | CATSRDSSFDEKLFF | TGTGCCACCAGCCGGGACAGCAGTTTTGATGAAAAACTGTTTTTT
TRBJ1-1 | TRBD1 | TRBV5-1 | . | CASSLSTGGPNTEAFF | TGCGCCAGCAGCTTGTCGACAGGGGGCCCGAACACTGAAGCTTTCTTT
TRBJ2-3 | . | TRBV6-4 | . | CASSDSRGTDTQYF | TGTGCCAGCAGTGACTCCAGGGGCACAGATACGCAGTATTTT
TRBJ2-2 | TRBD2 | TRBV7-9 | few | CASSSTSGTTPNRELFF | TGTGCCAGCAGCTCAACGTCCGGGACTACCCCTAACCGGGAGCTGTTTTTT
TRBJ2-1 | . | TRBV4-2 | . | CASSQDLAGHEQFF | TGTGCCAGCAGCCAAGATCTGGCAGGGCATGAGCAGTTCTTC
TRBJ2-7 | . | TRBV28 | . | CASSHIRGGLGEQYF | TGTGCCAGCAGCCATATCCGCGGGGGCTTGGGCGAGCAGTACTTC
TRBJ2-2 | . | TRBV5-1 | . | CASSFPWGENTPTGELFF | TGCGCCAGCAGCTTCCCGTGGGGGGAGAACACCCCCACCGGGGAGCTGTTTTTT
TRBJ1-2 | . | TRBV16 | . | CASSQSGDFLNYGYTF | TGTGCCAGCAGCCAATCTGGGGACTTTCTAAACTATGGCTACACCTTC
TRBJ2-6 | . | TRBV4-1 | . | CASSQEYEGESGANVLTF | TGCGCCAGCAGCCAAGAATACGAGGGCGAATCTGGGGCCAACGTCCTGACTTTC
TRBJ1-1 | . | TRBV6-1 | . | CASRLQGFEAFF | TGTGCCAGCAGGCTACAGGGATTTGAAGCTTTCTTT
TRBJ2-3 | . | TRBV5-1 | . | CASSFGGGTDTQYF | TGCGCCAGCAGCTTTGGCGGGGGCACAGATACGCAGTATTTT
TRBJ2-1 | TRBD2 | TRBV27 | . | CASRPLTSGEEQFF | TGTGCCAGCAGGCCCCTAACTAGCGGGGAAGAGCAGTTCTTC
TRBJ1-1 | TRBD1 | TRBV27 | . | CASSLSRTGTAFEAFF | TGTGCCAGCAGTTTATCTAGAACCGGGACAGCGTTTGAAGCTTTCTTT
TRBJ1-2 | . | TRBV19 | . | CASSTLSEGAISGYTF | TGTGCCAGTAGCACCCTGTCGGAGGGAGCGATCAGTGGCTACACCTTC
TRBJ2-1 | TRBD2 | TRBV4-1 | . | CASSLQREVNNEQFF | TGCGCCAGCAGCCTTCAGCGGGAGGTCAACAATGAGCAGTTCTTC
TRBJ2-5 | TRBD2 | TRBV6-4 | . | CASRTHNRGRPRGETQYF | TGTGCCAGCAGGACCCACAATCGCGGGAGACCACGGGGAGAGACCCAGTACTTC
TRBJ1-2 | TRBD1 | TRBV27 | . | CASSRRTGEDGYTF | TGTGCCAGCAGCCGACGGACAGGGGAGGATGGCTACACCTTC
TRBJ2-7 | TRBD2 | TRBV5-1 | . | CASSTGLAGSSYEQYF | TGCGCCAGCAGCACGGGACTAGCGGGGAGCTCCTACGAGCAGTACTTC
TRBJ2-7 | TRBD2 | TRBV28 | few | CASSPQGLATYEQYF | TGTGCCAGCAGTCCGCAGGGACTAGCGACTTACGAGCAGTACTTC
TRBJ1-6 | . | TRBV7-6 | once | CASSLNRVNSPLHF | TGTGCCAGCAGCTTGAACAGGGTTAATTCACCCCTCCACTTT
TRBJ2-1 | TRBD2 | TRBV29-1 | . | CSGYGLAGEGLRDNEQFF | TGCAGCGGGTACGGACTAGCGGGAGAGGGACTACGGGACAATGAGCAGTTCTTC
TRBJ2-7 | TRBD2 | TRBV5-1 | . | CASSFGILAGAPEQYF | TGCGCCAGCAGCTTCGGTATACTAGCGGGAGCCCCCGAGCAGTACTTC
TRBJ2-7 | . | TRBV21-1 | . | CASSKERTGQGEYEQYF | TGTGCCAGCAGCAAAGAAAGGACGGGACAGGGGGAGTACGAGCAGTACTTC
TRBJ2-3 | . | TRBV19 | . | CASSRLSTDTQYF | TGTGCCAGTAGTAGACTAAGCACAGATACGCAGTATTTT
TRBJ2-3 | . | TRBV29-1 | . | CSVPTGTGADTQYF | TGCAGCGTTCCTACAGGAACCGGTGCGGATACGCAGTATTTT
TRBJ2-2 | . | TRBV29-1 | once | CSVDTMTGELFF | TGCAGCGTTGATACAATGACCGGGGAGCTGTTTTTT
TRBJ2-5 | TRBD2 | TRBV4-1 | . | CASSLHPSGGPEQYF | TGCGCCAGCAGCCTCCATCCCAGCGGGGGGCCAGAGCAGTACTTC
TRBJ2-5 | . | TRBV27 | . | CASSLGASGQETQYF | TGTGCCAGCAGTTTGGGGGCTAGCGGCCAAGAGACCCAGTACTTC
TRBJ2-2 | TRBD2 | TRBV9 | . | CASSAPGLNPNTGELFF | TGTGCCAGCAGCGCACCGGGACTAAATCCAAACACCGGGGAGCTGTTTTTT
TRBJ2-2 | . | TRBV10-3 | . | CAITGIPDTGELFF | TGTGCCATCACAGGGATTCCCGACACCGGGGAGCTGTTTTTT
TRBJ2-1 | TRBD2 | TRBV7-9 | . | CASSSRLAGNRGNEQFF | TGTGCCAGCAGCTCCCGACTAGCGGGAAATCGTGGCAATGAGCAGTTCTTC
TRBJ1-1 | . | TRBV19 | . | CASSWDLRTEAFF | TGTGCCAGTAGTTGGGACTTGAGGACTGAAGCTTTCTTT
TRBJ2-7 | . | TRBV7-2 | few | CASSLYSSTTEQYF | TGTGCCAGCAGCTTATATTCTAGCACCACCGAGCAGTACTTC
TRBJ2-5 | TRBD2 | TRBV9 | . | CASSVASGTQETQYF | TGTGCCAGCAGCGTAGCTAGCGGGACCCAAGAGACCCAGTACTTC
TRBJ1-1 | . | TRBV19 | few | CASSIDVGGTEAFF | TGTGCCAGTAGTATAGACGTAGGGGGCACTGAAGCTTTCTTT
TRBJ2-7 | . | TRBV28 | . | CASTPTYGSSYEQYF | TGTGCCAGCACCCCGACGTACGGGAGCTCCTACGAGCAGTACTTC
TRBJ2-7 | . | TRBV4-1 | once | CASSLQGGSTYEQYF | TGCGCCAGCAGCCTCCAAGGGGGTAGTACGTACGAGCAGTACTTC